This passage covers 21 T cell receptor beta chains from one sample sequenced in a study of T cell repertoires in cytomegalovirus infection. Using its own MiXCR run on the reads, TCRdb lists one record per CDR3 protein. The sample has fewer than 250,000 distinct CDR3 sequences, around an eighth seen once. The sequenced material came from PBMCs. The receptor set was obtained from a human donor in good health (CMV status not recorded). Some clones in this sample may be carry-over from other donors' samples.

V and J are TRBV30 and TRBJ1-1; maybe TRBD1 (5 bases). Trimming stripped 3 bases from V and 3 bases from J, with 11 bases between. The CDR3 runs to 13 residues. The germline CDR1 and CDR2 sequences are GTSNPN and SVGIG (reference sequence). CDR3 residues: CAWRSDRYTEAFF. The CDR3 DNA reads as TGTGCCTGGAGGAGCGACAGATACACTGAAGCTTTCTTT.

This clonotype was picked up many times. The chain is built from TRBV7-9 and TRBJ2-5; 8 nucleotides line up with TRBD2. The CDR3 covers 16 residues. Germline V gene lookup returns CDR1 SEHNR and CDR2 FQNEAQ (reference sequence). The V gene end was trimmed by 0 bases and the J gene end by 2 bases; junction bases not matched to a gene: 5. The CDR3 nucleotides read TGTGCCAGCAGCTTAGCAACGGTAGCGGGGCAAGAGACCCAGTACTTC. Protein sequence: CASSLATVAGQETQYF.

This clonotype was counted many times. CDR3 coding DNA: TGTGCCAGCAGCTTAGGGCTAGCGGGGGCAGTACAAGAGACCCAGTACTTC. It encodes CASSLGLAGAVQETQYF. The chain carries TRBV7-2 and TRBJ2-5; the match to TRBD2 covers 10 bases. The CDR3 contains 17 residues. After removal of 1 base from V and 2 bases from J, the junction contained 7 bases not matched to a gene. Germline V lookup: CDR1 SGHTA, CDR2 FQGNSA.

This clonotype came up many times. V usage is TRBV7-2 and J usage is TRBJ2-2; D unresolved. This CDR3 has 16 amino acids. Germline V CDR1 and CDR2: SGHTA, FQGNSA. Trimming removed 5 bases from V and 2 bases from J, with 15 bases in between. CDR3 coding DNA: TGTGCCAGCAGCCCCAGATCAACTAAAAACACCGGGGAGCTGTTTTTT. Protein sequence: CASSPRSTKNTGELFF.

In this sample, this clonotype turned up many times. The J gene is TRBJ2-3, the V gene TRBV19; D gene ambiguous. CDR1 and CDR2 (germline): LNHDA, SQIVND (reference sequence). This CDR3 contains 15 residues. Deletions cut 6 bases from V and 2 bases from J, with 15 bases between. The CDR3 sequence is CASSDRVAFTDTQYF. The CDR3 DNA follows: TGTGCCAGTAGCGACCGGGTGGCCTTCACAGATACGCAGTATTTT.

This clonotype was recorded many times. The chain links TRBV7-8 to TRBJ1-2, with D tentatively TRBD1 (5 bases). The CDR3 contains 15 residues. Trimming left V 2 bases short and J 7 bases short, with 17 bases between. The germline CDR1 and CDR2 sequences are SGHVS and FQNEAQ. The CDR3 DNA is TGTGCCAGCAGCTTACCCCCCGGGGGGGGGGGTGGCTACACCTTC. Its protein product is CASSLPPGGGGGYTF.

This clonotype was counted at least ten times. The chain combines TRBV19 with TRBJ2-5; 11 bases fit TRBD1. The CDR3 spans 15 residues. V shed 5 bases and J 5 bases; nucleotides not matched to a gene: 7. The germline V gene encodes CDR1 LNHDA and CDR2 SQIVND (reference sequence). CDR3 sequence: CASSAGTGGRETQYF. CDR3 DNA sequence: TGTGCCAGTAGTGCAGGGACAGGGGGTCGGGAGACCCAGTACTTC.

The DNA for the CDR3 is TGTGCCAGCAGTTCCCAGGTGGGGCTAGCGAAAGAGACCCAGTACTTC. This encodes CASSSQVGLAKETQYF. J is TRBJ2-5 and V is TRBV5-4; perhaps TRBD2 as D (6 bases). Germline lookup yields CDR1 SGHNT and CDR2 YYREEE (reference sequence). Trimming pared 5 bases from V and 3 bases from J, leaving 20 bases between. This CDR3 spans 16 amino acids.

The chain joins TRBV20-1 to TRBJ2-1; 9 bases agree with TRBD2. The V gene end was trimmed by 5 bases and the J gene end by 7 bases; junction bases not matched to a gene: 15. The germline V gene encodes CDR1 DFQATT and CDR2 SNEGSKA (reference sequence). This CDR3 is built from 16 residues. The CDR3 here is CSAGRKLAGDWNEQFF. CDR3 coding DNA: TGCAGTGCTGGCCGTAAGTTAGCGGGAGATTGGAATGAGCAGTTCTTC.

This clonotype was counted many times. The J gene is TRBJ1-2, the V gene TRBV14; 8 bases are a match to TRBD1. The junction had 6 bases not matched to a gene; V was cut back by 4 bases and J by 2 bases. The length of the CDR3 is 15 residues. CDR1 and CDR2 (germline): SGHDN, FVKESK. The DNA of the CDR3 is TGTGCCAGCAGCCTTGGGACAGGAGGAAACTATGGCTACACCTTC. Its protein product is CASSLGTGGNYGYTF.

For the CDR3, the DNA is TGTGCCAGCAGTGTTAGCGGCTCCTACAATGAGCAGTTCTTC. Amino acids: CASSVSGSYNEQFF. This sequence joins TRBV6-2 or TRBV6-3 and TRBJ2-1; TRBD2 might be the D (6 bases). The length of the CDR3 is 14 residues. Germline CDR1 and CDR2: MNHEY and SVGEGT. V lost 5 bases and J lost 0, with 8 bases in between.

The CDR3 sequence is CSARLQRGAANQPQHF. DNA of the CDR3: TGCAGTGCTAGACTCCAACGAGGGGCGGCGAATCAGCCCCAGCATTTT. The chain recombines TRBV20-1 with TRBJ1-5; TRBD1 might be the D (5 bases). The germline V and J ends were trimmed by 2 bases and 4 bases, with 18 bases remaining between them. The CDR3 spans 16 residues. Germline loops: CDR1 DFQATT, CDR2 SNEGSKA (reference sequence).

This clonotype was picked up a small number of times. V and J are TRBV15 and TRBJ1-3; a possible D gene is TRBD1 (6 bases). V was pared by 0 bases and J by 2 bases, with 8 bases between. Per germline, CDR1 LNHNV and CDR2 YYDKDF (reference sequence). The CDR3 runs to 15 residues. CDR3 nucleotides: TGTGCCACCAGCAGAGATCCAGGGGCTGGAAACACCATATATTTT. Translated: CATSRDPGAGNTIYF.

V and J are TRBV5-1 and TRBJ1-2, with 12 bases lining up with TRBD1. The ends lost 3 bases at V and 6 bases at J; junction bases unmatched: 6. The CDR3 sequence is 15 residues long. The germline gives CDR1 SGHRS, CDR2 YFSETQ. In nucleotides, the CDR3 is TGCGCCAGCAGCTCGGCGGGACAGGGGGCGAATGGCTACACCTTC. This gives the protein CASSSAGQGANGYTF.

The V and J genes are TRBV6-5 and TRBJ2-4, with D unresolved. The CDR3 runs to 15 residues. V was clipped by 5 bases and J by 1 base, with 12 bases between them. Per the germline V gene, CDR1 is MNHEY and CDR2 is SVGAGI. The CDR3 DNA sequence: TGTGCCAGCAGTCCGTCGCTATGGGCCAAAAACATTCAGTACTTC. Amino acid sequence: CASSPSLWAKNIQYF.

This clonotype showed up many times. This rearrangement joins TRBV15 to TRBJ1-2; D not resolved. CDR3 length: 14 residues. The germline V and J ends were trimmed by 0 bases and 0 bases, with 5 bases remaining between them. CDR1 is LNHNV and CDR2 is YYDKDF in the germline V gene (reference sequence). CDR3 sequence: CATSRDRTNYGYTF. DNA of the CDR3: TGTGCCACCAGCAGAGACAGAACTAACTATGGCTACACCTTC.

This clonotype appeared many times. CDR3 nucleotides: TGTGCCAGCAGCTTAGGTGCTAGCGGGAGGACCTCCTCCTACGAGCAGTACTTC. Translating gives CASSLGASGRTSSYEQYF. The rearrangement uses TRBV7-2 and TRBJ2-7, with 11 bases aligning to TRBD2. The CDR3 loop spans 18 amino acids. V trimming: 1 base; J trimming: 0 bases; junction bases outside the gene matches: 8. The germline V gene has CDR1 SGHTA and CDR2 FQGNSA.

This clonotype occurred a few times. V usage is TRBV28 and J usage is TRBJ2-1; weak D call: TRBD1 (6 bases). The CDR3 extends over 13 amino acids. Trimming removed 6 bases from V and 6 bases from J, with 12 bases in between. The V gene's germline CDR1 is MDHEN and CDR2 SYDVKM. CDR3 DNA: TGTGCCAGCAGATTAGACAGGAGCAATGAGCAGTTCTTC. Translating it yields CASRLDRSNEQFF. Full variable domain (remainder filled in from reference TRBV28 and TRBJ2-1): DVKVTQSSRYLVKRTGEKVFLECVQDMDHENMFWYRQDPGLGLRLIYFSYDVKMKEKGDIPEGYSVSREKKERFSLILESASTNQTSMYLCASRLDRSNEQFFGPGTRLTVL.

This clonotype was seen at least ten times. CDR3 loop: CASSSTATNSPLHF. The CDR3 nucleotides read TGCGCCAGCAGCTCGACGGCGACGAATTCACCCCTCCACTTT. The chain has TRBV4-1 and TRBJ1-6; no reliable D call. V lost 5 bases and J 7 bases, leaving 12 bases between the germline ends. The CDR3 consists of 14 residues. Germline-derived CDR1 and CDR2 are MGHRA and YSYEKL.

This sequence joins TRBV7-3 and TRBJ1-1; 10 bases agree with TRBD1. The V and J ends lost 5 bases and 6 bases, in that order; junction bases with no gene match: 9. CDR1 is SGHTA, CDR2 FQGTGA, per germline. CDR3 length equals 15 residues. In DNA, the CDR3 is TGTGCCAGCAGCCCCGGACAGGGGGTGGTAGCTGAAGCTTTCTTT. Its protein product is CASSPGQGVVAEAFF.

The chain links TRBV5-1 to TRBJ2-2; D call uncertain. Trimming took off 0 bases at V and 5 bases at J, with 11 bases between the two ends. Germline V gives CDR1 SGHRS, CDR2 YFSETQ. The CDR3 runs 15 residues. The CDR3 DNA follows: TGCGCCAGCAGCTTGGTTTCCTTGGGGACCGGGGAGCTGTTTTTT. As protein: CASSLVSLGTGELFF.